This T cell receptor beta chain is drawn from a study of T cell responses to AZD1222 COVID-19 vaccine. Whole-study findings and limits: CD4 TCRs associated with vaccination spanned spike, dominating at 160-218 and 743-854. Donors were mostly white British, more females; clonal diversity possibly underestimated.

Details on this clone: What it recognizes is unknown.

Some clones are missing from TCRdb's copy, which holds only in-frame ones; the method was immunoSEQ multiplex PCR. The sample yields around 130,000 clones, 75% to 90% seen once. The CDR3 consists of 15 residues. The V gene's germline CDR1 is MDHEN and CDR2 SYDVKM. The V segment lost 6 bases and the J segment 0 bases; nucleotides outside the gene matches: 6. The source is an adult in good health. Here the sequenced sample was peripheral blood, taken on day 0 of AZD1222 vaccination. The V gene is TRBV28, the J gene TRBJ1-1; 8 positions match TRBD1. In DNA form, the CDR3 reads TGTGCCAGCAGATCGACAGGGGCCTTGAACACTGAAGCTTTCTTT. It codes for CASRSTGALNTEAFF.